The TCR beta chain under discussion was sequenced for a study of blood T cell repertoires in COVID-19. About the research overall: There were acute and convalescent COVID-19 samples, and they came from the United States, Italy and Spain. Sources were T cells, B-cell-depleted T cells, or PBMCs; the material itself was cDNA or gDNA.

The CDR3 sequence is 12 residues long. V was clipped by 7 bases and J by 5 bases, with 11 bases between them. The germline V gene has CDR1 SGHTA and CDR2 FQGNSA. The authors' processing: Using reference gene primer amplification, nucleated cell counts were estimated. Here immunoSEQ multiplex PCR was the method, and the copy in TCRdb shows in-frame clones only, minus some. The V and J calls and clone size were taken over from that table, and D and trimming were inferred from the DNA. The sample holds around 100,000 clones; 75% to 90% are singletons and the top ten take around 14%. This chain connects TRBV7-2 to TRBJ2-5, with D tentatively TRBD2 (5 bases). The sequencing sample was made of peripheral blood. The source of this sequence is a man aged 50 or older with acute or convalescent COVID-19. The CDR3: CASTPGGETQYF. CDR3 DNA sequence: TGTGCCAGCACCCCAGGCGGGGAGACCCAGTACTTC.